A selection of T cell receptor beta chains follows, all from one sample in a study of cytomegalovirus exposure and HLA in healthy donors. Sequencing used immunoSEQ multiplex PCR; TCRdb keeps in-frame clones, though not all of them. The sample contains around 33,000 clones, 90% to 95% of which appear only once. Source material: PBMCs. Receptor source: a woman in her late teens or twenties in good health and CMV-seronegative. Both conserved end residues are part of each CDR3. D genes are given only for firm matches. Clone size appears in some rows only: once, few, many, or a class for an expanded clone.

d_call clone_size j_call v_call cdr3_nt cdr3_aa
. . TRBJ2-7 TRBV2 TGTGCCAGCACAGGTTCCTACGAGCAGTACTTC CASTGSYEQYF
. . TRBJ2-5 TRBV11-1 TGTGCCAGCAGTATTAGAGAGACCCAGTACTTC CASSIRETQYF
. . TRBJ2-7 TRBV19 TGTGCCAGTAGTACAGGAGGCTACGAGCAGTACTTC CASSTGGYEQYF
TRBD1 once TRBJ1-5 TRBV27 TGTGCCAGCAGTTTAACAGGGGTTCAGCCCCAGCATTTT CASSLTGVQPQHF
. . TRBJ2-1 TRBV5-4 TGTGCCAGCAGCTTCTCTAAACTAGCTGACCTTAATGAGCAGTTCTTC CASSFSKLADLNEQFF
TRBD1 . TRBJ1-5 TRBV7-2 TGTGCCAGCAGCTTAGTGGGCAGGGGGAATCAGCCCCAGCATTTT CASSLVGRGNQPQHF
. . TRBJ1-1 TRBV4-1 TGCGCCAGCAGCCAAGACCAGAAGGGCAGGGTTTGGGCTGAAGCTTTCTTT CASSQDQKGRVWAEAFF
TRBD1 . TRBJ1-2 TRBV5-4 TGTGCCAGCAGCTTGGCCCAGGGGGGACAGGGGTTTAGTGGTGGCTACACCTTC CASSLAQGGQGFSGGYTF
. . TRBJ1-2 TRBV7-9 TGTTCCAGCAGCTCCACTAACAGGGAAGTCAATGGCTACACCTTC CSSSSTNREVNGYTF
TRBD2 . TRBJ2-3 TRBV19 TGTGCCAGTAGTATCGGACTAGCGGGAGGGCCGGATACGCAGTATTTT CASSIGLAGGPDTQYF
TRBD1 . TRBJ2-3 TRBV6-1 TGTGCCAGCAGTGGACCGCCGGGACAGGGTTGGGCAGATACGCAGTATTTT CASSGPPGQGWADTQYF
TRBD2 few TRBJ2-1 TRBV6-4 TGTGCCAGCAGTGACCGGGCGGGAGAATCCTACAATGAGCAGTTCTTC CASSDRAGESYNEQFF
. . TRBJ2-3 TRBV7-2 TGTGCCAGCAGTCCCGGGACTTCCACAGATACGCAGTATTTT CASSPGTSTDTQYF
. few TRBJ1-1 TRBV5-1 TGCGCCAGCAGCTTGGAGGGCGTCGGGATGACTGAAGCTTTCTTT CASSLEGVGMTEAFF
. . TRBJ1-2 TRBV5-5 TGTGCCAGCAGCCCGAGTCTCCTGGGCTACACCTTC CASSPSLLGYTF
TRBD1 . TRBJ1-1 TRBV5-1 TGCGCCAGCAGGGCGGACAGGGGGAACACTGAAGCTTTCTTT CASRADRGNTEAFF
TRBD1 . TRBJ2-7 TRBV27 TGTGCCAGCAGTTTAGATAACAGGGGAATAGGCGAGCAGTACTTC CASSLDNRGIGEQYF
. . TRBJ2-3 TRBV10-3 TGTGCCATCAGTGCCCCACAGTTCGCAGATACGCAGTATTTT CAISAPQFADTQYF
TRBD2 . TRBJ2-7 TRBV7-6 TGTGCCAGCAGCGACCGACAGCCGGGACTAGCGGAGAGCTACGAGCAGTACTTC CASSDRQPGLAESYEQYF
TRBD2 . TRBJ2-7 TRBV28 TGTGCCAGCAGTTTAGTTGTTAGCGGGTTTTTAAGCTCCTACGAGCAGTACTTC CASSLVVSGFLSSYEQYF
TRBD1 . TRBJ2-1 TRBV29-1 TGCAGCGTGGGGACAGGGACCTACAATGAGCAGTTCTTC CSVGTGTYNEQFF
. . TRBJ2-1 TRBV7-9 TGTTCCAGCAGCCAACTCACGAGGGCCAATGAGCAGTTCTTC CSSSQLTRANEQFF
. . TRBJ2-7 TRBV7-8 TGTGCCAGCAGCTTAGTTGGGGGTCTTGGAGGGGCCTACGAGCAGTACTTC CASSLVGGLGGAYEQYF
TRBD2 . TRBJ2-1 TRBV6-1 TGTGCCAGCAGTGAAAGGGGACTAGCAATGAGCTCCTACAATGAGCAGTTCTTC CASSERGLAMSSYNEQFF
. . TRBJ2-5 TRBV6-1 TGTGCCAGCAGTGGGGCGGGCGGTCAAGAGACCCAGTACTTC CASSGAGGQETQYF
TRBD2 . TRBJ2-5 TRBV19 TGTGCCAGTAGAGAGTCAGCGGGGTTACAAGAGACCCAGTACTTC CASRESAGLQETQYF
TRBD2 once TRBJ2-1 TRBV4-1 TGCGCCAGCAGCCAACCTGCCCAGCGGGATTTCTGGGAGCAGTTCTTC CASSQPAQRDFWEQFF
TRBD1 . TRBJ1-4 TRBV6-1 TGTGCCAGCACCCAGGGGGCCTGGGCTGAAAAACTGTTTTTT CASTQGAWAEKLFF
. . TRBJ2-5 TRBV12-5 TGTGCCCCGTCTACTGGCCCGGGTTGGCAAGAGACCCAGTACTTC CAPSTGPGWQETQYF
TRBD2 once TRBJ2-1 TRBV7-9 TGTTCCAGCAGCTTAGTTTCGGGAGGGCCCAACAATGAGCAGTTCTTC CSSSLVSGGPNNEQFF
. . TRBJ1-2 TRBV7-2 TGTGCCAGCAGCTTTCAGGGTTCTAACTATGGCTACACCTTC CASSFQGSNYGYTF
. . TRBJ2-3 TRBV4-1 TGCGCCAGCAGCCATCCGGCAGATACGCAGTATTTT CASSHPADTQYF
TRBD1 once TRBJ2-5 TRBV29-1 TGCAGCGTTGGGCACAGGGGGTCGGGCGAGACCCAGTACTTC CSVGHRGSGETQYF
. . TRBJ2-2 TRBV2 TGTGCCAGCAGTCAATATACAGTGGGCACCGGGGAGCTGTTTTTT CASSQYTVGTGELFF
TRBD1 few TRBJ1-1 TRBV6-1 TGTGCCAGCAGTGTTTGGACAGGCTGGGGCACTGAAGCTTTCTTT CASSVWTGWGTEAFF
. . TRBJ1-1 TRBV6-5 TGTGCCAGCAGTTACGAGTTTAAACTTAACACTGAAGCTTTCTTT CASSYEFKLNTEAFF
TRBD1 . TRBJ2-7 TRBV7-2 TGTGCCAGTGGACAGGGGGCCTACGAGCAGTACTTC CASGQGAYEQYF
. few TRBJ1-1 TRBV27 TGTGCCAGCAGTCCATGGGGCGGCCAGGGGACCACTGAAGCTTTCTTT CASSPWGGQGTTEAFF
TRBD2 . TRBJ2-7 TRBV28 TGTGCCAGCAGTTTGGTGGGACTAGCGGGAGGGCTCTACGAGCAGTACTTC CASSLVGLAGGLYEQYF
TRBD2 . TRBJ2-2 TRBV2 TGTGCCAGCAGTCTCCACCCGGGACTACTGACGGGCGGGGAGCTGTTTTTT CASSLHPGLLTGGELFF
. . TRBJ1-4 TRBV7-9 TGTGCCAGCAGCTTGGCGGGGGCAACTAATGAAAAACTGTTTTTT CASSLAGATNEKLFF
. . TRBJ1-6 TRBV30 TGTGCCTGGAGAACATCCTATAATTCACCCCTCCACTTT CAWRTSYNSPLHF
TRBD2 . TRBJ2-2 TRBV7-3 TGTGCCAGCAGCTTCCAGGCGGGAGGGTTCACCGGGGAGCTGTTTTTT CASSFQAGGFTGELFF
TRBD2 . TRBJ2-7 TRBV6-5 TGTGCCAGCAGTCCGGAGACTAGCGGGACCTACGAGCAGTACTTC CASSPETSGTYEQYF
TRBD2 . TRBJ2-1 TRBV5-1 TGCGCCAGCAGCTGGCTAACTAGCGGCTACAATGAGCAGTTCTTC CASSWLTSGYNEQFF
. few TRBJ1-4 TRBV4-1 TGCGCCAGCAGCCAAGCGATGAGGTCTGCGGAAAAACTGTTTTTT CASSQAMRSAEKLFF
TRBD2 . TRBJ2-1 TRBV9 TGTGCCAGCAGCAAACGACTAGCGGGTACTCTCAATGAGCAGTTCTTC CASSKRLAGTLNEQFF
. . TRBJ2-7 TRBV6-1 TGTGCCAGCAGTGACAGGGGATACGAGCAGTACTTC CASSDRGYEQYF
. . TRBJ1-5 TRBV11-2 TGTGCCAGCAGCTTAGTGGGGCGCTTTGGCAATCAGCCCCAGCATTTT CASSLVGRFGNQPQHF
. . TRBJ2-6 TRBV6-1 TGTGCCAGCAGTCCGACAAGCTCTGGGGCCAACGTCCTGACTTTC CASSPTSSGANVLTF
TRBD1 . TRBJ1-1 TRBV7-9 TGTGCCGGTGTGCAGGGGGCCATCGCTGAAGCTTTCTTT CAGVQGAIAEAFF
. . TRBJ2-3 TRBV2 TGTGCCAGCAAGGTCGAGGGAAACACAGATACGCAGTATTTT CASKVEGNTDTQYF
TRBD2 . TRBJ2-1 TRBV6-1 TGTGCCAGCAGTGACCTAGCGGGAGGCGGGAATGAGCAGTTCTTC CASSDLAGGGNEQFF
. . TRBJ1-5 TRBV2 TGTGCCAGCAGTGAAGTTGCGAGCAATCAGCCCCAGCATTTT CASSEVASNQPQHF
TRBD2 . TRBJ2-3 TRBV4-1 TGCGCCAGCAGCCTCCCACTAGCGGGAGGGATCGGCACAGATACGCAGTATTTT CASSLPLAGGIGTDTQYF
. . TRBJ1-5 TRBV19 TGTGCCAGTAGCAGACGGCACTATAGCAATCAGCCCCAGCATTTT CASSRRHYSNQPQHF
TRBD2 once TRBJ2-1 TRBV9 TGTGCCAGCAGCGTAGGCGGACTAGTGGGCGAGCAGTTCTTC CASSVGGLVGEQFF